One T cell receptor (beta chain) is described in this entry. These data come from a study of blood T cell repertoires in COVID-19. V was cut by 3 bases and J by 0 bases, with 19 bases left in between. The CDR3 length is 18 residues. The table came from immunoSEQ multiplex PCR; TCRdb's copy has only in-frame clones and leaves some out. The data show about 130,000 clones, with about 89% seen just once and roughly an eighth held by the top ten. V gene TRBV23-1 combines with J gene TRBJ2-3; the D is unclear. TRBV23-1 is noted as an ORF with a role that remains uncertain. The sequence derives from a woman in her 70s with COVID-19, enrolled during active disease. The sample was peripheral blood. The CDR3 DNA sequence: TGCGCCAGCAGTCACCCCTTTCCACCCTCAACTAGCACAGATACGCAGTATTTT. Translating gives CASSHPFPPSTSTDTQYF.